This T cell receptor beta chain was found in a study of shared clonotypes between healthy human individuals. This CDR3 has 13 amino acids. The V end lost 0 bases, the J end lost 4 bases, and 7 bases lay between the germline ends. CDR1 SGHDT and CDR2 YYEEEE come from the germline V gene. Study-wide findings and caveats: Rarefaction gave evidence that sorted-subset sequencing remained incomplete despite large depth. Naive subsets tended to show greater estimated richness than memory subsets. An expected dependence of interdonor clonotype sharing on sequencing depth was noted.

The data were produced by immunoSEQ multiplex PCR, yet TCRdb's version contains in-frame clones alone and is incomplete. The table includes about 1,900,000 clones, just under 95% detected once. Turning to this clone: The target antigen is unknown. This sample also contains other DNA sequences that code for the same CDR3.

Naive CD8 cells, CD45RO-negative and positively selected for CCR7, excluded terminally differentiated effector memory CD45RA+ cells. The sequencing input was naive CD8+ T cells sorted from blood. This chain connects TRBV5-6 to TRBJ1-2, with D hard to call. The receptor comes from a young man in good health. The CDR3 nucleotides are TGTGCCAGCAGCTTGGAAGGGAGCTATGGCTACACCTTC. Translation: CASSLEGSYGYTF.